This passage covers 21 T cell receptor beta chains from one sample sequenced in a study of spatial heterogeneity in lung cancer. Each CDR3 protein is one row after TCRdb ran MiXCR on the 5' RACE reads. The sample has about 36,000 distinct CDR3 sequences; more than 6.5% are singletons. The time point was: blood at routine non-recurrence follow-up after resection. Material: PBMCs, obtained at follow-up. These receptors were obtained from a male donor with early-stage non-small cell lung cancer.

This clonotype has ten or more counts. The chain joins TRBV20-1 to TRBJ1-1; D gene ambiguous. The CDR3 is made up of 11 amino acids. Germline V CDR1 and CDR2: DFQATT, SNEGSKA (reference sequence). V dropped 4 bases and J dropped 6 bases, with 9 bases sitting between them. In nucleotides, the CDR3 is TGCAGTGCTACCCGGAGGGCTGAAGCTTTCTTT. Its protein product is CSATRRAEAFF.

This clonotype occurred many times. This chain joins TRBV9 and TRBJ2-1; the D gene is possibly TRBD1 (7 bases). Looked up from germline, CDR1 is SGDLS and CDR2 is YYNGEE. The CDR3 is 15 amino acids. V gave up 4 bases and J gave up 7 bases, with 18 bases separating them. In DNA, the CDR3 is TGTGCCAGCAGCCCGGGCCCAGGGGGGATAAATGAGCAGTTCTTC. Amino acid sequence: CASSPGPGGINEQFF.

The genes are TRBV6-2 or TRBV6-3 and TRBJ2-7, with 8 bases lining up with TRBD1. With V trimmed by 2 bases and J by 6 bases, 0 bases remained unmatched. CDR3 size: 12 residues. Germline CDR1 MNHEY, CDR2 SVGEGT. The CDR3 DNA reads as TGTGCCAGCAGTTACGACAGGGGCGAGCAGTACTTC. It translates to CASSYDRGEQYF.

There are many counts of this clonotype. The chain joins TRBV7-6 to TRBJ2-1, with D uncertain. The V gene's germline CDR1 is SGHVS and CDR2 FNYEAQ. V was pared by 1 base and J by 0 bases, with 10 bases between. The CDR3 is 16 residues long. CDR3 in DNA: TGTGCCAGCAGCTTAGGGGTCCGCGTCTCCTACAATGAGCAGTTCTTC. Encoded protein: CASSLGVRVSYNEQFF.

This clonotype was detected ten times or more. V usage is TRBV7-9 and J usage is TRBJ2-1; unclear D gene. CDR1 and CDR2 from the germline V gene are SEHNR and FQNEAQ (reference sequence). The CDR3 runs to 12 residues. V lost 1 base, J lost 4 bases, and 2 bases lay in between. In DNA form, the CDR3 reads TGTGCCAGCAGCTTAGATTACAATGAGCAGTTCTTC. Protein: CASSLDYNEQFF.

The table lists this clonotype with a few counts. CDR3 sequence (DNA): TGTGCCAGCAGTGACGATACAGGGGGCTCTGGAAACACCATATATTTT. Its translation: CASSDDTGGSGNTIYF. J is TRBJ1-3 and V is TRBV6-6; TRBD1 matches 8 bases. This CDR3 has 16 amino acids. Trimming at V came to 5 bases and at J to 0 bases, leaving 6 bases not matched to a gene. Germline values: CDR1 MNHNY, CDR2 SVGAGI (reference sequence).

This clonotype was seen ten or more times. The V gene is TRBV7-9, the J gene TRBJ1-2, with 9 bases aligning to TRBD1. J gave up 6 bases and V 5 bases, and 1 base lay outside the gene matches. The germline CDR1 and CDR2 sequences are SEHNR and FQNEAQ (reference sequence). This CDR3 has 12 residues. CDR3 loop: CASSTGGDGYTF. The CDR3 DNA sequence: TGTGCCAGCAGCACAGGGGGCGATGGCTACACCTTC.

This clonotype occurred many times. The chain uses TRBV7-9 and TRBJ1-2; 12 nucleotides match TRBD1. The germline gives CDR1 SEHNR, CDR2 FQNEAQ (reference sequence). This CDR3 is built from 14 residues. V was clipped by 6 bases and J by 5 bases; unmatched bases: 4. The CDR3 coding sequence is TGTGCCAGCAGTCCGGGACAGGGGGCATATGGCTACACCTTC. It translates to CASSPGQGAYGYTF.

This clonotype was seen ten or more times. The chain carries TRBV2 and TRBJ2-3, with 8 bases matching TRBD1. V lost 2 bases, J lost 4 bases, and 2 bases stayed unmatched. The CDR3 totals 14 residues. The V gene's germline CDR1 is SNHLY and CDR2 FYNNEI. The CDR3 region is CASSEQGAPDTQYF. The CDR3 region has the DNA TGTGCCAGCAGTGAACAGGGGGCCCCAGATACGCAGTATTTT.

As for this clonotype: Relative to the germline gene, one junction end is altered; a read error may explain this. The CDR3: CASKNSLAKNNQYF. CDR3 bases: TGTGCCAGCAAAAACAGTCTAGCCAAAAACAATCAGTACTTT. The chain carries TRBV2 and TRBJ2-4; tentative D call: TRBD2 (5 bases). This CDR3 spans 14 amino acids. The germline V gene has CDR1 SNHLY and CDR2 FYNNEI.

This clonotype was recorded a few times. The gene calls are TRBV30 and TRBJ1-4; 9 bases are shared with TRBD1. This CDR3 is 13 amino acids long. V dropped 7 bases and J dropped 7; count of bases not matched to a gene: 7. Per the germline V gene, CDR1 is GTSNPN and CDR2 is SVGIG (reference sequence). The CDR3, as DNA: TGTGCCTCCCCGGGACAGGGAAGTGAAAAACTGTTTTTT. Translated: CASPGQGSEKLFF.

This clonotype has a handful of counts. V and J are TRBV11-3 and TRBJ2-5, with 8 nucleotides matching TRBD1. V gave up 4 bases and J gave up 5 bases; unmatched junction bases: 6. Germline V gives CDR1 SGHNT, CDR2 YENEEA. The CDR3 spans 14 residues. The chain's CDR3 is CASSSRTGRETQYF. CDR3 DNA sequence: TGTGCCAGCAGCTCCCGGACAGGGCGGGAGACCCAGTACTTC.

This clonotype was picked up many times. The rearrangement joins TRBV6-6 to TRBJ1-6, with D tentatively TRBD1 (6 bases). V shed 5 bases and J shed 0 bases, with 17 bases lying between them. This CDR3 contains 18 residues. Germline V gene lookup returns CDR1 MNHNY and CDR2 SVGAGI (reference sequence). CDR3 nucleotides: TGTGCCAGCAGTCCCCGACCCGACAGGCGCTCCTATAATTCACCCCTCCACTTT. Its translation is CASSPRPDRRSYNSPLHF.

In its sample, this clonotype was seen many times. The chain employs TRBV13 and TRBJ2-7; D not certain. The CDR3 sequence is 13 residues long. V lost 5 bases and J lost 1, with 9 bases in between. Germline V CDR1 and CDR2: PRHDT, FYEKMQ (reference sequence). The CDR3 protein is CASSPQASYEQYF. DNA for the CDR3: TGTGCCAGCAGCCCCCAGGCATCCTACGAGCAGTACTTC.

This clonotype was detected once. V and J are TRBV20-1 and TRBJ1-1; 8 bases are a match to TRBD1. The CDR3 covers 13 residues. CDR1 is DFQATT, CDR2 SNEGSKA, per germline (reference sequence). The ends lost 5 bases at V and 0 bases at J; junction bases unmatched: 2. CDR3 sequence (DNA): TGCAGTGCTCGACAGGGGATGAACACTGAAGCTTTCTTT. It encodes CSARQGMNTEAFF.

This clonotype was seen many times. The CDR3: CASSLAGETEAFF. CDR3 coding DNA: TGTGCCAGCAGCTTAGCTGGGGAGACTGAAGCTTTCTTT. V and J are TRBV7-6 and TRBJ1-1; no clear D gene. CDR3 length: 13 residues. The V end lost 0 bases, the J end lost 5 bases, and 7 bases lay between the germline ends. Germline CDR1 and CDR2: SGHVS and FNYEAQ. Filled out from reference TRBV7-6 and TRBJ1-1, the complete variable domain reads GAGVSQSPRYKVTKRGQDVALRCDPISGHVSLYWYRQALGQGPEFLTYFNYEAQQDKSGLPNDRFSAERPEGSISTLTIQRTEQRDSAMYRCASSLAGETEAFFGQGTRLTVV.

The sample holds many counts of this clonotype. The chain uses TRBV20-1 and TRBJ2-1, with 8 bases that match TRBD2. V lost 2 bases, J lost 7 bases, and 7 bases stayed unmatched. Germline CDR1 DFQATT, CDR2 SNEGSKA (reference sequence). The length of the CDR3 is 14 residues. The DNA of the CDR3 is TGCAGTGCTAGAAGCCCAGCGGGGGATAATGAGCAGTTCTTC. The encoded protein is CSARSPAGDNEQFF.

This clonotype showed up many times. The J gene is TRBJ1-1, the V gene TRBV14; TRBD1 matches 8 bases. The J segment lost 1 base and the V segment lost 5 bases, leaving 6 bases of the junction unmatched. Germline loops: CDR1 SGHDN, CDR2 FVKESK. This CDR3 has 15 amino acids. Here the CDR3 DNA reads TGTGCCAGCAGCTCACTAGGACAGGGGAACACTGAAGCTTTCTTT. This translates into CASSSLGQGNTEAFF.

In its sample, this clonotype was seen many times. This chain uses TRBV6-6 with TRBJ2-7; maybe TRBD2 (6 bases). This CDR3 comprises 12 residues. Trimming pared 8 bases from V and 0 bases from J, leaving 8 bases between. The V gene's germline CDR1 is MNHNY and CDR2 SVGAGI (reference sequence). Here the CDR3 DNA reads TGTGCCAGCGGGAGGAGCTCCTACGAGCAGTACTTC. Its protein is CASGRSSYEQYF.

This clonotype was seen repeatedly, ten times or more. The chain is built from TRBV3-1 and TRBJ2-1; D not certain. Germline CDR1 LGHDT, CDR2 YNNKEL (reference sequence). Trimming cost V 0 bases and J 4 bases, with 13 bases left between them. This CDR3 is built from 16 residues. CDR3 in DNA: TGTGCCAGCAGCCAAGAGGGTCTAGACGATTACAATGAGCAGTTCTTC. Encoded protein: CASSQEGLDDYNEQFF.

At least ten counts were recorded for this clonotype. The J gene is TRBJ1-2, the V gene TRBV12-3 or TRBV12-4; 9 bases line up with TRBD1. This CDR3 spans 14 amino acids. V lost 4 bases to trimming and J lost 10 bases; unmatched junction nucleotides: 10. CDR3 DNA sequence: TGTGCCAGCAGTTCCCTCTGGGACAGGGAAGCCTACACCTTC. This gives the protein CASSSLWDREAYTF.